A single T cell receptor (beta chain) is shown here with its context. This specimen belongs to a study of T cell changes during pregnancy in multiple sclerosis. Clones were sequenced by immunoSEQ multiplex PCR, and TCRdb holds only the in-frame ones, with some missing. The sample consists of 58,000 or so clones, roughly 90% of them appearing once. The trim removed 5 bases at V and 1 base at J, leaving 0 bases unmatched. The CDR3 spans 14 residues. Per germline, CDR1 SGHTA and CDR2 FQGNSA. The chain recombines TRBV7-2 with TRBJ2-2; 8 bases fit TRBD1. This receptor was obtained from a female donor with multiple sclerosis, enrolled in a pregnancy study. The sample was peripheral blood, taken in the first trimester of pregnancy. This CDR3 is CASSGTGNTGELFF. The CDR3 DNA sequence: TGTGCCAGCAGCGGGACAGGGAACACCGGGGAGCTGTTTTTT.